This T cell receptor beta chain was captured by sequencing in a study of CD8 T cells in ankylosing spondylitis. Study results and limitations: Reportedly, matched ankylosing spondylitis synovial fluid was significantly enriched for disease-linked clones. Clones linked to disease, bearing a CD8+ phenotype, were relatively rare in peripheral blood.

Concerning this clonotype: Its antigen is undetermined.

Making use of molecular barcodes, quantitative 5'-RACE generated TCR beta libraries. TCRdb re-called the 5' RACE reads with MiXCR, one entry per CDR3 protein. The sample records roughly 200,000 distinct CDR3 sequences, 25% to 30% being singletons. The TCR was taken from a male donor with ankylosing spondylitis or in good health (not recorded which). The source material was blood, either unsorted or a sorted T cell fraction (not recorded which).

The CDR3 reads CASSYLAGDSYEQYF. Written as DNA, the CDR3 is TGTGCCAGCAGTTACTTGGCAGGCGACTCCTACGAGCAGTACTTC. The gene calls are TRBV6-5 and TRBJ2-7; D unresolved. Germline V CDR1 and CDR2: MNHEY, SVGAGI. CDR3 size: 15 residues. V shed 1 base and J shed 0 bases, with 10 bases lying between them.